This entry features one T cell receptor beta chain sequence. Its antigen is currently unknown. This CDR3 comprises 17 residues. With 1 base clipped from V and 3 bases from J, the junction kept 5 bases outside the gene matches. The V gene's germline CDR1 is MDHEN and CDR2 SYDVKM. The sample originates from a study of shared clonotypes between healthy human individuals. Sequencing used immunoSEQ multiplex PCR; TCRdb keeps in-frame clones, though not all of them. There are about 2.3 million clones in the sample; 85% to 95% occur only once, and 0.39% lies in the top ten. Study-wide findings and caveats: Sharing across several donors was seen in 4% to 5% of naive CD4 clonotypes. Donors were few, which limited the genetic and exposure-history diversity represented. Larger richness was generally estimated for naive than memory subsets.

Sample: naive CD4+ T cells from PBMCs. Subset defined: CD45RA+ positively selected. The chain has TRBV28 and TRBJ2-4; 11 nucleotides align to TRBD1. The receptor comes from a man aged 18 to 30 in good health. Some clones in this sample may be carry-over from other donors' samples. The CDR3 DNA sequence: TGTGCCAGCAGTTTATTCTGGACAGGGGGCGGCAAAAACATTCAGTACTTC. Translation: CASSLFWTGGGKNIQYF.